This T cell receptor (beta chain) was obtained from a study of blood T cell repertoires in COVID-19. About the study: Some COVID-19 samples were acute and others convalescent; all came from the United States, Italy and Spain.

The CDR3 length is 12 residues. V was cut by 1 base and J by 7 bases, with 4 bases left in between. Germline CDR1 is MDHEN and CDR2 is SYDVKM. The assay was immunoSEQ multiplex PCR, and TCRdb's table has in-frame clones only and misses some. The sample lists approximately 190,000 clones, approximately 90% occurring once. The receptor was derived from an elderly man with acute or convalescent COVID-19. The chain employs TRBV28 and TRBJ1-4; D gene uncertain. Sample: peripheral blood. The CDR3 sequence: CASSLYGEKLFF. Written as DNA, the CDR3 is TGTGCCAGCAGTTTATACGGTGAAAAACTGTTTTTT. Variable domain in full (rest from reference TRBV28 and TRBJ1-4): DVKVTQSSRYLVKRTGEKVFLECVQDMDHENMFWYRQDPGLGLRLIYFSYDVKMKEKGDIPEGYSVSREKKERFSLILESASTNQTSMYLCASSLYGEKLFFGSGTQLSVL.